The next 6 T cell receptor beta chains were all read from a single sample in a study of cytomegalovirus exposure and HLA in healthy donors. In the PCR, 60 Vbeta and 13 Jbeta primers were used. Method: immunoSEQ multiplex PCR; TCRdb's copy keeps in-frame clones and lacks some. Of approximately 31,000 clones detected, about 83% appear once; the ten largest clones hold approximately 3%. The sample comprised PBMCs. The receptors here all came from a boy aged 10-17 years in good health and CMV-seronegative.

The chain couples TRBV5-8 to TRBJ2-5; possible D gene TRBD2, 5 bases. Trimming took off 2 bases at V and 6 bases at J, with 14 bases between the two ends. CDR1 is SGHTS, CDR2 YDEGEE, per germline. The CDR3 has 14 amino acids. The DNA for the CDR3 is TGTGCCAGCAGCTTCGCGGTGGAGGTAAAGACCCAGTACTTC. Translated: CASSFAVEVKTQYF.

The chain joins TRBV28 to TRBJ2-3; 9 nucleotides align to TRBD1. The CDR3 has 15 residues. Germline V CDR1 and CDR2: MDHEN, SYDVKM. Trimming cost V 5 bases and J 5 bases; bases outside gene matches: 8. CDR3 coding DNA: TGTGCCAGCAGTGGGGGGACAGGGAATAAAGATACGCAGTATTTT. Translated, it gives CASSGGTGNKDTQYF.

The rearrangement links TRBV6-6 to TRBJ2-7; tentatively, D is TRBD1 (6 bases). The CDR3 consists of 14 residues. Between the trimmed V and J ends, which lost 7 bases and 2 bases, there was a span of 15 bases. Germline V gene lookup returns CDR1 MNHNY and CDR2 SVGAGI (reference sequence). DNA of the CDR3: TGTGCCAGCAACAGCGAGGGGGTGACCTACGAGCAGTACTTC. It yields the protein CASNSEGVTYEQYF.

The rearrangement links TRBV7-9 to TRBJ2-3, with TRBD1 identical over 10 bases. The length of the CDR3 is 19 residues. The V and J ends lost 3 bases and 0 bases, in that order; junction bases with no gene match: 12. The germline gives CDR1 SEHNR, CDR2 FQNEAQ (reference sequence). The DNA of the CDR3 is TGTGCCAGCAGCTTGCAGACAGGGGGCGCTTTTAGTAGCACAGATACGCAGTATTTT. Translating gives CASSLQTGGAFSSTDTQYF.

The gene calls are TRBV27 and TRBJ2-1; 15 nucleotides agree with TRBD2. V trimming: 6 bases; J trimming: 2 bases; junction bases outside the gene matches: 14. This CDR3 has 20 amino acids. Germline V gene data show CDR1 as MNHEY and CDR2 as SMNVEV (reference sequence). This CDR3 is CASRGRGLAGGRPPYNEQFF. CDR3 bases: TGTGCCAGCAGGGGGCGGGGACTAGCGGGGGGACGGCCCCCCTACAATGAGCAGTTCTTC.

This clone was seen only a few times. This chain joins TRBV18 and TRBJ2-2, with TRBD1 as a possible D gene (5 bases). CDR1 KGHSH and CDR2 LQKENI come from the germline V gene. V lost 5 bases and J 7 bases, leaving 11 bases between the germline ends. The CDR3 extends over 13 amino acids. This chain's CDR3 is CASSRGIDGELFF. The CDR3 DNA reads as TGTGCCAGCTCAAGGGGTATCGACGGGGAGCTGTTTTTT.